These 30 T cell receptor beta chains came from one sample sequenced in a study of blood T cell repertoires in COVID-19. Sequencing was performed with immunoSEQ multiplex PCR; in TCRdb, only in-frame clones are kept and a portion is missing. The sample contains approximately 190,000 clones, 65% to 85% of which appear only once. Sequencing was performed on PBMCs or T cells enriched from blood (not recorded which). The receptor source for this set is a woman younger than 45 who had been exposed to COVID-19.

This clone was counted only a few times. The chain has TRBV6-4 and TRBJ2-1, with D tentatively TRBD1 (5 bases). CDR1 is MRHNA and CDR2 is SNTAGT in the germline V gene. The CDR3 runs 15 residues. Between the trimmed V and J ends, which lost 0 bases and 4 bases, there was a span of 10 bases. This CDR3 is CASSDSQDQYNEQFF. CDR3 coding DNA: TGTGCCAGCAGTGACTCACAGGATCAATACAATGAGCAGTTCTTC.

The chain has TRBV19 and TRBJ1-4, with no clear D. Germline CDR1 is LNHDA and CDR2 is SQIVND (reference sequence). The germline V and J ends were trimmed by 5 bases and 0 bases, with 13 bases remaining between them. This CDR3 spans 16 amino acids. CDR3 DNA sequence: TGTGCCAGTAGTGTCGCCGAGTATTCAACTAATGAAAAACTGTTTTTT. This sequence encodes CASSVAEYSTNEKLFF.

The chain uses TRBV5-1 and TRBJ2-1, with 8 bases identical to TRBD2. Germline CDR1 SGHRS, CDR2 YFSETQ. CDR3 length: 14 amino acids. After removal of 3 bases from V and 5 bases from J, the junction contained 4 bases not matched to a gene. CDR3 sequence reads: CASSYIAGHNEQFF. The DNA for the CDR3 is TGCGCCAGCAGCTACATAGCGGGGCACAATGAGCAGTTCTTC.

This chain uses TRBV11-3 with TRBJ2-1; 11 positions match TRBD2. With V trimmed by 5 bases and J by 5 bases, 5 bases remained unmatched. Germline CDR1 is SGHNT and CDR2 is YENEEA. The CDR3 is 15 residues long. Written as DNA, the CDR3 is TGTGCCAGCAGCCAATTGACTAGCGGGGACAATGAGCAGTTCTTC. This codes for CASSQLTSGDNEQFF.

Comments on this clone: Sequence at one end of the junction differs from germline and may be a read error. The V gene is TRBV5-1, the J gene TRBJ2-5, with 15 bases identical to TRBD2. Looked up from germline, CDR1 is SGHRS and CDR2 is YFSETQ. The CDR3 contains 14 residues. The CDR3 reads CASSSGLAGGPINF. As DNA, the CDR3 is TGCGCCAGCAGCTCTGGACTAGCGGGGGGGCCAATAAACTTC.

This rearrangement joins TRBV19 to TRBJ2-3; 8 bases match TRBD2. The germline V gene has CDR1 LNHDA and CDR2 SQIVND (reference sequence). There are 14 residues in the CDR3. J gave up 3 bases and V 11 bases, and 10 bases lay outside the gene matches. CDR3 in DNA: TGTGCCGCGGGGTCGGGGGGGCGGACAGATACGCAGTATTTT. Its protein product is CAAGSGGRTDTQYF.

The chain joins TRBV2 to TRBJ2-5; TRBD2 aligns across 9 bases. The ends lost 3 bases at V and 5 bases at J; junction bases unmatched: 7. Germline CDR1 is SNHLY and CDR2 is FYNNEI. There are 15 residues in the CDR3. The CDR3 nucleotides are TGTGCCAGCAGTGAGAGACGCGGGGGGGCGGAGACCCAGTACTTC. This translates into CASSERRGGAETQYF.

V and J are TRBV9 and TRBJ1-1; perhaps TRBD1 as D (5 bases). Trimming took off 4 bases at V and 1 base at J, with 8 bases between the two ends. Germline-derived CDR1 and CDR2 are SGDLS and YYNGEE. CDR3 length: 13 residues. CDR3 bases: TGTGCCAGCAGCCCCGGGGGGAACACTGAAGCTTTCTTT. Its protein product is CASSPGGNTEAFF.

The CDR3 is CASSLERDHYEQYF. CDR3 nucleotides: TGTGCCAGCAGCTTAGAGCGGGATCACTACGAGCAGTACTTC. V is TRBV11-2 and J is TRBJ2-7, with D perhaps matching TRBD2 (6 bases). Per germline, CDR1 SGHAT and CDR2 FQNNGV. Between the trimmed V and J ends, which lost 0 bases and 3 bases, there was a span of 9 bases. This CDR3 has 14 residues.

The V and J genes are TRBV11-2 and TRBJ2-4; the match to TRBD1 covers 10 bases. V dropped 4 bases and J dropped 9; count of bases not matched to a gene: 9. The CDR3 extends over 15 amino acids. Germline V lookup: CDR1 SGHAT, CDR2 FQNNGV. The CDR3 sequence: CASSSNLGQGSIQYF. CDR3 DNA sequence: TGTGCCAGCAGCTCCAACCTGGGACAGGGGAGCATTCAGTACTTC.

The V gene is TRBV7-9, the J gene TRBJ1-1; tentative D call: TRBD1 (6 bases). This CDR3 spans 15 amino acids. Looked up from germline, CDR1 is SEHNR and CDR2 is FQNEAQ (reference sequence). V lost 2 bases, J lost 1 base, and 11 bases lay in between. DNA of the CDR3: TGTGCCAGCAGCTTATTACAGGGAAGGAACACTGAAGCTTTCTTT. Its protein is CASSLLQGRNTEAFF. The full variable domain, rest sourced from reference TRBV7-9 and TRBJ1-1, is DTGVSQNPRHKITKRGQNVTFRCDPISEHNRLYWYRQTLGQGPEFLTYFQNEAQLEKSRLLSDRFSAERPKGSFSTLEIQRTEQGDSAMYLCASSLLQGRNTEAFFGQGTRLTVV.

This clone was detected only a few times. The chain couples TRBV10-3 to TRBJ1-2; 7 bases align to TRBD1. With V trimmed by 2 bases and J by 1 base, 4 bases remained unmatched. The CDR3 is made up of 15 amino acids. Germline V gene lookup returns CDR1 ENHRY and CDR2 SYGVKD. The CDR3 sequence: CAISEIGTDNYGYTF. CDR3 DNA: TGTGCCATCAGTGAGATTGGGACAGATAACTATGGCTACACCTTC.

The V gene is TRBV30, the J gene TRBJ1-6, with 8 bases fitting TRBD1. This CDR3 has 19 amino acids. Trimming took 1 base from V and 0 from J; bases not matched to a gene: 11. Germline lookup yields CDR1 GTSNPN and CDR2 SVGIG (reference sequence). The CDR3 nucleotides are TGTGCCTGGAGTGACAGGGGGAGGGGTGGTAGCTCCTATAATTCACCCCTCCACTTT. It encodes CAWSDRGRGGSSYNSPLHF.

The CDR3 is CASNPGGVNEQFF. The CDR3 DNA reads as TGTGCCAGCAATCCAGGGGGTGTCAATGAGCAGTTCTTC. The chain is built from TRBV6-5 and TRBJ2-1, with 7 nucleotides matching TRBD1. CDR1 MNHEY and CDR2 SVGAGI come from the germline V gene. This CDR3 contains 13 residues. V was pared by 7 bases and J by 6 bases, with 6 bases of the junction left unmatched.

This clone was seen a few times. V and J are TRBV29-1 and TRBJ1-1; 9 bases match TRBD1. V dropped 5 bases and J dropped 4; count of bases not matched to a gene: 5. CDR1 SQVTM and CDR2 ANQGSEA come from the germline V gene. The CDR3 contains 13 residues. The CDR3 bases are TGCAGCGTTTTCAAGACAGGGGGCACTGAAGCTTTCTTT. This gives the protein CSVFKTGGTEAFF.

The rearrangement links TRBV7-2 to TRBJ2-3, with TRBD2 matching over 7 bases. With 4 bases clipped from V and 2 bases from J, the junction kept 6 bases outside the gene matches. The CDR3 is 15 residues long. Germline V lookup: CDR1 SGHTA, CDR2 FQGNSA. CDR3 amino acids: CASSSWGGSTDTQYF. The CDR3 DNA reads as TGTGCCAGCAGCTCCTGGGGGGGATCCACAGATACGCAGTATTTT.

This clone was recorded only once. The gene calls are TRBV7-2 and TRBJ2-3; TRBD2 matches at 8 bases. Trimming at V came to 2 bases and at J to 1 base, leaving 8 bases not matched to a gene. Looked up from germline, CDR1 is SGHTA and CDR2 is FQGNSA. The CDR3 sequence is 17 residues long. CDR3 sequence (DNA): TGTGCCAGCAGCTTATTTGGCGGGGGGCCAGGCACAGATACGCAGTATTTT. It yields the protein CASSLFGGGPGTDTQYF.

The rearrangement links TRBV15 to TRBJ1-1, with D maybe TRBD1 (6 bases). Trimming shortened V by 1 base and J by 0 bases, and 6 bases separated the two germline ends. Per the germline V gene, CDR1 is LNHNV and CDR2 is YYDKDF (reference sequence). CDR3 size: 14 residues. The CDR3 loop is CATSRGDMNTEAFF. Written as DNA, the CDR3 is TGTGCCACCAGCAGAGGGGACATGAACACTGAAGCTTTCTTT. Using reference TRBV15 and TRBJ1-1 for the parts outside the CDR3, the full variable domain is DAMVIQNPRYQVTQFGKPVTLSCSQTLNHNVMYWYQQKSSQAPKLLFHYYDKDFNNEADTPDNFQSRRPNTSFCFLDIRSPGLGDTAMYLCATSRGDMNTEAFFGQGTRLTVV.

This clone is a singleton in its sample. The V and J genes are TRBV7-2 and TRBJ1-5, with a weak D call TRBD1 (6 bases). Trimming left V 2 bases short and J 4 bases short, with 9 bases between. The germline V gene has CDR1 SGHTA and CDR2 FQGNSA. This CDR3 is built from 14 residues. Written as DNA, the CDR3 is TGTGCCAGCAGCTTAACCAGGGGTAATCAGCCCCAGCATTTT. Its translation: CASSLTRGNQPQHF.

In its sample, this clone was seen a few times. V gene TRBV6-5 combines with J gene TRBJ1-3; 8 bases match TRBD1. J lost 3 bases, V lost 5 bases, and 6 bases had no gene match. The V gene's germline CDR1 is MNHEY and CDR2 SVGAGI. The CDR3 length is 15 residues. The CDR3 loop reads CASSRATGVGNTIYF. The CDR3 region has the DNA TGTGCCAGCAGTCGAGCGACAGGGGTTGGAAACACCATATATTTT.

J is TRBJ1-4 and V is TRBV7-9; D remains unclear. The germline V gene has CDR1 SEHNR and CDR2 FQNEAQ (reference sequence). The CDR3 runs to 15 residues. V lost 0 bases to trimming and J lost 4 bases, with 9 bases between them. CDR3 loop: CASSLAAGLNEKLFF. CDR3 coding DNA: TGTGCCAGCAGCTTAGCGGCAGGCCTTAATGAAAAACTGTTTTTT. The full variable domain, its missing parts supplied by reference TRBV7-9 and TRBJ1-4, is DTGVSQNPRHKITKRGQNVTFRCDPISEHNRLYWYRQTLGQGPEFLTYFQNEAQLEKSRLLSDRFSAERPKGSFSTLEIQRTEQGDSAMYLCASSLAAGLNEKLFFGSGTQLSVL.

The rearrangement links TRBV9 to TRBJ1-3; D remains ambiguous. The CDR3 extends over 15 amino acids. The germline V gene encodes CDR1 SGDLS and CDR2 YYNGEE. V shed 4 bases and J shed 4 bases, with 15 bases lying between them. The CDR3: CASSPDVGPGNTIYF. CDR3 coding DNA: TGTGCCAGCAGCCCAGATGTGGGCCCCGGAAACACCATATATTTT.

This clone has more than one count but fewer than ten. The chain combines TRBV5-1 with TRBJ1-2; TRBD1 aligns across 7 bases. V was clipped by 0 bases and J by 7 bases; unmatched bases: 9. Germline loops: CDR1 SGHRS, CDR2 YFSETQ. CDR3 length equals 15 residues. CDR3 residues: CASSLEGGSRPGYTF. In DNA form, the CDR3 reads TGCGCCAGCAGCTTGGAAGGGGGCTCTAGGCCTGGCTACACCTTC. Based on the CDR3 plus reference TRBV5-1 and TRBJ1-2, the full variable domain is KAGVTQTPRYLIKTRGQQVTLSCSPISGHRSVSWYQQTPGQGLQFLFEYFSETQRNKGNFPGRFSGRQFSNSRSEMNVSTLELGDSALYLCASSLEGGSRPGYTFGSGTRLTVV.

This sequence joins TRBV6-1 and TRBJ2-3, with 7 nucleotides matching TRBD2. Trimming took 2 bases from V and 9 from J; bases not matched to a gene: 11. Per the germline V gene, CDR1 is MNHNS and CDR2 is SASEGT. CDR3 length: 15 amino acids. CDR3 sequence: CASSESPGGGGTQYF. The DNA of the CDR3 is TGTGCCAGCAGTGAAAGTCCGGGGGGAGGTGGGACGCAGTATTTT.

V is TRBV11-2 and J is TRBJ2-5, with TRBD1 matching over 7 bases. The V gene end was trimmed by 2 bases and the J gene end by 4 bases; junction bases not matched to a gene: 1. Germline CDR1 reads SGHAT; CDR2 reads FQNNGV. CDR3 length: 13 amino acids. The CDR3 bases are TGTGCCAGCAGCTTAAGGGGGCGAGAGACCCAGTACTTC. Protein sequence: CASSLRGRETQYF.

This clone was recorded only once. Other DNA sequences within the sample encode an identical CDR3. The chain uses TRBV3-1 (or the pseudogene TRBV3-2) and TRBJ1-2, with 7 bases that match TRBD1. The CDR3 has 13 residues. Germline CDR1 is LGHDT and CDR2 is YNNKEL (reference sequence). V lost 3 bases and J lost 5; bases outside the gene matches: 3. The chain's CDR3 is CASSQGTAYGYTF. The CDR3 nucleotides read TGTGCCAGCAGCCAGGGGACAGCGTATGGCTACACCTTC.

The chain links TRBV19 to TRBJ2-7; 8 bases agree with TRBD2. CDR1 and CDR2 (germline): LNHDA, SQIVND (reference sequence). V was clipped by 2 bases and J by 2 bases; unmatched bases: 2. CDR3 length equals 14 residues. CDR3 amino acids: CASSIPGLAYEQYF. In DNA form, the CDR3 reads TGTGCCAGTAGTATACCGGGACTAGCCTACGAGCAGTACTTC. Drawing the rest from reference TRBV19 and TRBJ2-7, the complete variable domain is DGGITQSPKYLFRKEGQNVTLSCEQNLNHDAMYWYRQDPGQGLRLIYYSQIVNDFQKGDIAEGYSVSREKKESFPLTVTSAQKNPTAFYLCASSIPGLAYEQYFGPGTRLTVT.

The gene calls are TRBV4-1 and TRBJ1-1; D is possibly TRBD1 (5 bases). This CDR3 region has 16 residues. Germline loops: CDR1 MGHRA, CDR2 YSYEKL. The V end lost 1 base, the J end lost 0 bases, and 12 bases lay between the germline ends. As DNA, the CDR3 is TGCGCCAGCAGCCAAGGGTCAGGGAACATGAACACTGAAGCTTTCTTT. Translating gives CASSQGSGNMNTEAFF.

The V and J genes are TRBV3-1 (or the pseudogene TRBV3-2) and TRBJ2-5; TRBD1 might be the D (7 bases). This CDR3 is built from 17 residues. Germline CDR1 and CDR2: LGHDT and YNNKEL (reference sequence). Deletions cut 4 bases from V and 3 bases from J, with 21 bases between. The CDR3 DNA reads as TGTGCCAGCAGCCTACGACCAGGGGGGCCCTCGGAAGAGACCCAGTACTTC. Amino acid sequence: CASSLRPGGPSEETQYF.

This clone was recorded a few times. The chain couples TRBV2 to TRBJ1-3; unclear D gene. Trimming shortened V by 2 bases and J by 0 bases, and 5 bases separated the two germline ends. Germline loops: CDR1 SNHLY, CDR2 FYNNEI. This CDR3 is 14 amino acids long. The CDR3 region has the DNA TGTGCCAGCAGTGAATCGGTCTCTGGAAACACCATATATTTT. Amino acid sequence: CASSESVSGNTIYF.